This T cell receptor beta chain emerged from a study of radiotherapy plus CTLA-4 blockade in lung cancer. The overall study: Patients showed objective responses in about 20% of cases, and disease control was achieved by under 35%.

This CDR3 comprises 15 residues. The germline V gene has CDR1 MDHEN and CDR2 SYDVKM. Trimming took off 3 bases at V and 5 bases at J, with 15 bases between the two ends. The method was immunoSEQ multiplex PCR; TCRdb's version includes in-frame clones alone and lacks a portion of them. The sample records 65,000 to 100,000 clones, under 85% being singletons. Focal radiation plus CTLA-4 blockade with ipilimumab was given to patients with chemo-refractory metastatic non-small-cell lung cancer. Findings of the study overall: Radiotherapy with ipilimumab was followed by blood expansion of tumor-derived clones.

In regard to this clone: The antigen is undetermined.

Material: peripheral blood, obtained from a patient treated with radiotherapy plus ipilimumab. V is TRBV28 and J is TRBJ2-3; D perhaps matches TRBD1 (6 bases). The clonotype comes from a human donor with non-small cell lung cancer who had stable disease on radiotherapy plus ipilimumab. CDR3 coding DNA: TGTGCCAGCAGTTTGAGAGCGGTAGGGGGAGATACGCAGTATTTT. It is translated as CASSLRAVGGDTQYF.